Below are 6 T cell receptor beta chains sequenced from a single sample in a study of control samples from healthy donors and cancer patients. Data came from immunoSEQ multiplex PCR; TCRdb stores just in-frame clones and leaves some out. The table records around 100,000 clones, 87% of them present only once. The sample was blood. All receptors come from a woman aged 45-65 years in good health.

The V and J genes are TRBV3-1 (or the pseudogene TRBV3-2) and TRBJ1-2, with D possibly matching TRBD1 (6 bases). Germline CDR1 and CDR2: LGHDT and YNNKEL (reference sequence). The CDR3 extends over 15 amino acids. V shed 2 bases and J shed 3 bases, with 13 bases lying between them. This CDR3 reads CASSQSRGGHYGYTF. CDR3 nucleotides: TGTGCCAGCAGCCAAAGCAGAGGGGGTCACTATGGCTACACCTTC.

The chain links TRBV19 to TRBJ2-7; 8 bases map to TRBD1. Germline-derived CDR1 and CDR2 are LNHDA and SQIVND (reference sequence). V shed 6 bases and J 5 bases; nucleotides not matched to a gene: 9. The CDR3 is made up of 14 amino acids. CDR3 region: CASRDRVQSNEQYF. For the CDR3, the DNA is TGTGCCAGTAGGGACAGGGTGCAGTCAAACGAGCAGTACTTC.

Only a few counts were recorded for this clone. The rearrangement joins TRBV27 to TRBJ1-5, with 8 nucleotides matching TRBD1. Trimming at V came to 5 bases and at J to 1 base, leaving 7 bases not matched to a gene. The germline CDR1 and CDR2 sequences are MNHEY and SMNVEV (reference sequence). The CDR3 length is 16 residues. CDR3 coding DNA: TGTGCCAGCAGTCCTTGGACAGGGCCGAGCAATCAGCCCCAGCATTTT. Protein product: CASSPWTGPSNQPQHF.

The gene calls are TRBV6-5 and TRBJ2-3; possible D gene TRBD2, 7 bases. The CDR3 contains 15 residues. The ends were cut back, 4 bases at V and 1 base at J, with 12 bases in the middle. Germline V gene lookup returns CDR1 MNHEY and CDR2 SVGAGI. Here the CDR3 DNA reads TGTGCCAGCAGTTTGGGGGGGCTGCGCACAGATACGCAGTATTTT. Its protein product is CASSLGGLRTDTQYF.

The chain joins TRBV6-6 to TRBJ1-1, with D possibly TRBD1 on 6 matching bases. Per germline, CDR1 MNHNY and CDR2 SVGAGI (reference sequence). This CDR3 has 16 amino acids. Trimming removed 0 bases from V and 1 base from J, with 12 bases in between. The CDR3 nucleotides are TGTGCCAGCAGTTACTCCGCGGACAGTCCGAACACTGAAGCTTTCTTT. This translates into CASSYSADSPNTEAFF.

This chain links TRBV6-5 with TRBJ2-7; D is perhaps TRBD1 (6 bases). The CDR3 length is 12 residues. Trimming removed 6 bases from V and 3 bases from J, with 9 bases in between. Looked up from germline, CDR1 is MNHEY and CDR2 is SVGAGI. CDR3 nucleotide sequence: TGTGCCAGCAGACCACAGGGCTACGAGCAGTACTTC. Translating gives CASRPQGYEQYF.